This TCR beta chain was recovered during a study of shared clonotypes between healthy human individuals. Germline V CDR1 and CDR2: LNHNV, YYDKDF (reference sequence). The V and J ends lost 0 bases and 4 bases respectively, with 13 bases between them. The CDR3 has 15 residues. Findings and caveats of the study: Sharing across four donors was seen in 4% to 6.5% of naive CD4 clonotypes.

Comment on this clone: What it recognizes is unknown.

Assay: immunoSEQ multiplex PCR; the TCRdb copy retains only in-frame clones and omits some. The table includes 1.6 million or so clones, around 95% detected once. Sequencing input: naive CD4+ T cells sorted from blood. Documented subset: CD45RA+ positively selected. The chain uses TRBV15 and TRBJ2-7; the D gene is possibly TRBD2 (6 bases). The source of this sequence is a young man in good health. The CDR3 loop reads CATSRDYREKYEQYF. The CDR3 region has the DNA TGTGCCACCAGCAGAGATTATCGGGAGAAGTACGAGCAGTACTTC.